This T cell receptor (beta chain) is from a study of cytomegalovirus exposure and HLA in healthy donors. Looking at the study overall: Researchers found that under 90% of over 350 genotyped donors fell within the Caucasian-associated ancestry cluster.

With respect to this clone: What it recognizes is unknown.

The PCR employed 60 Vbeta primers together with 13 Jbeta primers. Authors' processing steps: Later work found about 80 million unique TCR beta chains, with roughly 11 million shared. Method: immunoSEQ multiplex PCR; TCRdb's copy keeps in-frame clones and lacks some. For V, J and clone size, that table is used; D and trimming come from the DNA. The data show some 130,000 clones, roughly 63% seen once. General study findings and limits: Upon later analysis, TCR association rates were observed to vary by HLA locus, being highest for DRB1 and lowest for HLA-C.

Looked up from germline, CDR1 is MNHEY and CDR2 is SMNVEV (reference sequence). Unmatched junction bases numbered 6, after V lost 5 bases and J lost 8 bases. The CDR3 spans 13 residues. The receptor's source is a man under 40 in good health and CMV-seropositive. This chain connects TRBV27 to TRBJ1-5, with 7 nucleotides matching TRBD1. Sequencing was done on a sample of PBMCs. The DNA for the CDR3 is TGTGCCAGCAGTGGGGGACAGTTCAAGCCCCAGCATTTT. Encoded protein: CASSGGQFKPQHF.